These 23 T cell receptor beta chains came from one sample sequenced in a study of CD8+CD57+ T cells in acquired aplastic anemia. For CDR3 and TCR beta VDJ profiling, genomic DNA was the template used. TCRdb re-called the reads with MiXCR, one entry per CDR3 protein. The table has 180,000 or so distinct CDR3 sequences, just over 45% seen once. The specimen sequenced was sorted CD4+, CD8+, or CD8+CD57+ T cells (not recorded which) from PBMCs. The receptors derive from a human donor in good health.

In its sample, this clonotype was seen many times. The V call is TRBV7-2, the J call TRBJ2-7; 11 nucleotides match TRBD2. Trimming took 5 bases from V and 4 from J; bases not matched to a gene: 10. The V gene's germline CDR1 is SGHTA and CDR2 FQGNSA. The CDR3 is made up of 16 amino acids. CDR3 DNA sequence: TGTGCCAGCAGCGTAGACGCACTAGCGGGGGAGTACGAGCAGTACTTC. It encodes CASSVDALAGEYEQYF. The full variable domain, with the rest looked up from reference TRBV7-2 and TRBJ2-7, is GAGVSQSPSNKVTEKGKDVELRCDPISGHTALYWYRQSLGQGLEFLIYFQGNSAPDKSGLPSDRFSAERTGGSVSTLTIQRTQQEDSAVYLCASSVDALAGEYEQYFGPGTRLTVT.

The CDR3 spells CASRPGQGRYDEQFF. As DNA, the CDR3 is TGTGCCAGCAGGCCGGGACAGGGGAGGTACGATGAGCAGTTCTTC. The rearrangement joins TRBV2 to TRBJ2-1, with 10 bases aligning to TRBD1. With 6 bases clipped from V and 8 bases from J, the junction kept 10 bases outside the gene matches. The CDR3 covers 15 residues. CDR1 is SNHLY, CDR2 FYNNEI, per germline.

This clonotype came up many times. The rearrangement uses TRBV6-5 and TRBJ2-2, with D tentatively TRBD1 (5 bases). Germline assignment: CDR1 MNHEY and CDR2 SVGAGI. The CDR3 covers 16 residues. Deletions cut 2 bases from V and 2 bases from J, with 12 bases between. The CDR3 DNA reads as TGTGCCAGCAGTTACGTGGGGCAGGCAAACACCGGGGAGCTGTTTTTT. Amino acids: CASSYVGQANTGELFF.

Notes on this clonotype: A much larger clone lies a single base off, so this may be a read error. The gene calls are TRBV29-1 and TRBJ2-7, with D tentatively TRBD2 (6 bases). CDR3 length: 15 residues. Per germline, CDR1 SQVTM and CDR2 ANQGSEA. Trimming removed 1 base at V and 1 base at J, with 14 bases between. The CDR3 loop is CSVEGSGRGSYEQYF. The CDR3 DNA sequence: TGCAGCGTTGAAGGGTCCGGACGGGGGTCCTACGAGCAGTACTTC.

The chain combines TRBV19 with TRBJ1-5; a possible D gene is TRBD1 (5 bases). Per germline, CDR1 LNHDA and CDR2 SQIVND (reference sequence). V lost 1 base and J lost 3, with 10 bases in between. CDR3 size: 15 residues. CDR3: CASSIGGSYNQPQHF. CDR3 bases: TGTGCCAGTAGTATAGGGGGCAGTTACAATCAGCCCCAGCATTTT. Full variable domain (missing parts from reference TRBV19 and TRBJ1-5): DGGITQSPKYLFRKEGQNVTLSCEQNLNHDAMYWYRQDPGQGLRLIYYSQIVNDFQKGDIAEGYSVSREKKESFPLTVTSAQKNPTAFYLCASSIGGSYNQPQHFGDGTRLSIL.

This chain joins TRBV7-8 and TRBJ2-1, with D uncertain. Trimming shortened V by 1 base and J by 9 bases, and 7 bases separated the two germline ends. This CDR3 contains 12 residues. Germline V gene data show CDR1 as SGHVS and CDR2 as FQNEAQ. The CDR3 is CASSLVPREQFF. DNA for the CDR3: TGTGCCAGCAGCTTAGTCCCCCGTGAGCAGTTCTTC.

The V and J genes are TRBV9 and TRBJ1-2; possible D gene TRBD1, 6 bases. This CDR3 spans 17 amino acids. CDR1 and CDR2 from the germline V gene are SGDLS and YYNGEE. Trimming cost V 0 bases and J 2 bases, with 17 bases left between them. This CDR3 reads CASSVGVGQLQNYGYTF. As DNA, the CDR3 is TGTGCCAGCAGCGTAGGGGTAGGACAGCTACAAAACTATGGCTACACCTTC. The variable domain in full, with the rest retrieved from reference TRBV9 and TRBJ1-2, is DSGVTQTPKHLITATGQRVTLRCSPRSGDLSVYWYQQSLDQGLQFLIQYYNGEERAKGNILERFSAQQFPDLHSELNLSSLELGDSALYFCASSVGVGQLQNYGYTFGSGTRLTVV.

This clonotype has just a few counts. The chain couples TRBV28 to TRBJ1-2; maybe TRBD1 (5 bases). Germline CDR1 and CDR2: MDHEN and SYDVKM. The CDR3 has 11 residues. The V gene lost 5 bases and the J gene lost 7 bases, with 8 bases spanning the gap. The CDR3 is CASSEGAGYTF. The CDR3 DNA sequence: TGTGCCAGCAGTGAAGGGGCTGGCTACACCTTC.

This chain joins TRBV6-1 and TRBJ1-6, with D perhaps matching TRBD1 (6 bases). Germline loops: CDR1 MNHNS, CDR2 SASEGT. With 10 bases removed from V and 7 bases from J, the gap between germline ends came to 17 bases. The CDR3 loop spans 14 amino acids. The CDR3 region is CATKAQGDNSPLHF. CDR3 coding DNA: TGTGCCACCAAGGCACAGGGCGACAATTCACCCCTCCACTTT.

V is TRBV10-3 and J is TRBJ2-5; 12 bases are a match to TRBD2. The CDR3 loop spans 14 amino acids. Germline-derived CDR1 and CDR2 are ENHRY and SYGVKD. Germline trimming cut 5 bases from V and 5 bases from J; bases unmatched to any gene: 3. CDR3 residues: CAISPSGRGETQYF. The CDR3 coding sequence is TGTGCCATCAGTCCTAGCGGGAGGGGTGAGACCCAGTACTTC.

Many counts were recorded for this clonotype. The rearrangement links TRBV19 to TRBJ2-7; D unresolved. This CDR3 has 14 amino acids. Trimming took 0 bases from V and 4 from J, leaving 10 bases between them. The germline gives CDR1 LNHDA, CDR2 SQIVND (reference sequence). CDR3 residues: CASSIDHRNYEQYF. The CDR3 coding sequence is TGTGCCAGTAGTATAGACCACAGAAATTACGAGCAGTACTTC.

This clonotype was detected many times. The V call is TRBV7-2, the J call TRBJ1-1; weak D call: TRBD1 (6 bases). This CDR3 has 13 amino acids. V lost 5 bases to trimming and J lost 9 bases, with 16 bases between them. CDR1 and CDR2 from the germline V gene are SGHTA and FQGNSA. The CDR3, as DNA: TGTGCCAGCAGCCTTTCCCGACAGGACCAAGCTTTCTTT. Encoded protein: CASSLSRQDQAFF.

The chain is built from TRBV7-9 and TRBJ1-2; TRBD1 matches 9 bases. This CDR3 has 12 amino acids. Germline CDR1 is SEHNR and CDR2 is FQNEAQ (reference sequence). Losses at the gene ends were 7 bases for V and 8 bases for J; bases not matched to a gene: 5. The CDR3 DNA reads TGTGCCAGCACCCGACAGGGGGGAGGCTACACCTTC. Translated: CASTRQGGGYTF.

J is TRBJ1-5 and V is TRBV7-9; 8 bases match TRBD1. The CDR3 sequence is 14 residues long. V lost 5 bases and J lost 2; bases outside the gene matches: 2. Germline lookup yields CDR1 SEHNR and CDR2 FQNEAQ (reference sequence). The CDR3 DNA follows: TGTGCCAGCAGCCAGGACAGGGGCAATCAGCCCCAGCATTTT. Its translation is CASSQDRGNQPQHF.

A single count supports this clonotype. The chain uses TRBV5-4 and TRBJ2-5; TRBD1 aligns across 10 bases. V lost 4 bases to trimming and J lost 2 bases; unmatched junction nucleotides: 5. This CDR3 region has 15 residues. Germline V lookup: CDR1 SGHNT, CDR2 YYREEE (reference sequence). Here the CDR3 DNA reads TGTGCCAGCAGCCCGCGGACAGGGGGACAAGAGACCCAGTACTTC. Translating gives CASSPRTGGQETQYF. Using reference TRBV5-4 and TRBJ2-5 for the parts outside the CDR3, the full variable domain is ETGVTQSPTHLIKTRGQQVTLRCSSQSGHNTVSWYQQALGQGPQFIFQYYREEENGRGNFPPRFSGLQFPNYSSELNVNALELDDSALYLCASSPRTGGQETQYFGPGTRLLVL.

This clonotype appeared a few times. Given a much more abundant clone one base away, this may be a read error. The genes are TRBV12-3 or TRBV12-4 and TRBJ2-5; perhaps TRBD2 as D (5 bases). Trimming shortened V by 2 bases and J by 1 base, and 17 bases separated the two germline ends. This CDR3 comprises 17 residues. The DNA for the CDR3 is TGTGCCAGCAGTTTAACCCTGGGAGTCGGTTCCCAAGAGACCCAGTACTTC. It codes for CASSLTLGVGSQETQYF.

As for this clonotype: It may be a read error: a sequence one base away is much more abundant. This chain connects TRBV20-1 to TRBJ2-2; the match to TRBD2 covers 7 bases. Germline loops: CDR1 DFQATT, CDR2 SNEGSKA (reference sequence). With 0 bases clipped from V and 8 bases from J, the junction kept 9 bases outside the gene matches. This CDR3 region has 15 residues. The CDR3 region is CSARDLAVGAGELFF. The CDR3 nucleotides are TGCAGTGCTAGAGATCTAGCGGTAGGAGCGGGGGAGCTGTTTTTT.

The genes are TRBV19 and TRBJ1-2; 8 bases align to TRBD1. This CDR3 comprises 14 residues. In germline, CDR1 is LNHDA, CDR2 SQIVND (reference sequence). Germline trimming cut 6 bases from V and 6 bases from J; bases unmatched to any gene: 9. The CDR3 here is CASRSGGASDGYTF. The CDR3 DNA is TGTGCCAGTAGATCAGGGGGCGCGTCTGATGGCTACACCTTC.

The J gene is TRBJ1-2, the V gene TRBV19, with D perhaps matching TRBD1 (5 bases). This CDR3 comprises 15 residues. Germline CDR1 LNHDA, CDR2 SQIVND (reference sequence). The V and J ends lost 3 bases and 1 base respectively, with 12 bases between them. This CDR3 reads CASSMRQGSNYGYTF. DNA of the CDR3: TGTGCCAGTAGTATGAGGCAGGGTAGTAACTATGGCTACACCTTC.

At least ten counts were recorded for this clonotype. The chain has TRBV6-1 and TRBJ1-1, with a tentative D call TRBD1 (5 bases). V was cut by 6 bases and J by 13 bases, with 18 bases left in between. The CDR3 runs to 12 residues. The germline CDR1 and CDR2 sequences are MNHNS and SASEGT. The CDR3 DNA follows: TGTGCCAGCAGCGGGGAAGGGGATGTTGGTTTCTTT. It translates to CASSGEGDVGFF.

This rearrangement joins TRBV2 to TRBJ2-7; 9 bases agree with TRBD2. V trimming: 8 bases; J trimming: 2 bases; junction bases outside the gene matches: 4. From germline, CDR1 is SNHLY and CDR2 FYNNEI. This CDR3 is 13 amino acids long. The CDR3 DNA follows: TGTGCCAGCGAGGCGGGGGGGACCTACGAGCAGTACTTC. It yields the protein CASEAGGTYEQYF.

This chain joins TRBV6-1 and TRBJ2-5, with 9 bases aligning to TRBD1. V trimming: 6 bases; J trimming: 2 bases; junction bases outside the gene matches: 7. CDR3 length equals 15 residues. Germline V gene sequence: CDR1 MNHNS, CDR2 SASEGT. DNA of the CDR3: TGTGCCAGCAGGTTGTGGACAGGGGAACAAGAGACCCAGTACTTC. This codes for CASRLWTGEQETQYF.

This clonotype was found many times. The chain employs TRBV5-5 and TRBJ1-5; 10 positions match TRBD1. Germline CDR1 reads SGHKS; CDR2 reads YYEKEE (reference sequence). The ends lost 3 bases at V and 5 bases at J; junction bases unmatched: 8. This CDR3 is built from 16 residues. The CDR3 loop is CASSSRVGQGDQPQHF. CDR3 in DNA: TGTGCCAGCAGCTCAAGAGTTGGACAGGGGGATCAGCCCCAGCATTTT.